This T cell receptor beta chain is from a study of T cell responses to AZD1222 COVID-19 vaccine. Note on this clone: Its target is not known.

The data were produced by immunoSEQ multiplex PCR, yet TCRdb's version contains in-frame clones alone and is incomplete. The sample contains tens of thousands of clones, about 88% of which appear only once. General observations from the study: Mapped onto spike, vaccine-associated CD4 TCRs spanned it and were dominant at 160-218 and 743-854. AZD1222 recipients seropositive at baseline numbered only five to seven. The donor cohort was predominantly white British with a female majority, and clonal diversity may have been underestimated.

There are 11 residues in the CDR3. CDR1 is LGHNA and CDR2 is YNFKEQ in the germline V gene. The V end lost 2 bases, the J end lost 7 bases, and 6 bases lay between the germline ends. The clonotype originates from an adult in good health. The sequenced sample was peripheral blood, obtained on day 0 of AZD1222 vaccination. The chain has TRBV4-2 and TRBJ2-7; unclear D gene. In DNA form, the CDR3 reads TGTGCCAGCAGCCAACTGGGGGAGCAGTACTTC. Its translation is CASSQLGEQYF.